This entry is about one TCR beta chain. No antigen is known for it. Sequenced by immunoSEQ multiplex PCR; TCRdb stores in-frame clones only, minus some. This table has 85,000 or so clones, 80% to 95% appearing once. The data originate from a study of T cell responses to AZD1222 COVID-19 vaccine. Study-wide results and caveats: Two doses of AZD1222 preceded a rise in Spike-specific TCR breadth and depth. A mostly white British donor set with more females was recruited, and clonal diversity was possibly underestimated.

The ends were cut back, 4 bases at V and 6 bases at J, with 18 bases in the middle. The CDR3 runs to 15 residues. Per the germline V gene, CDR1 is MGHRA and CDR2 is YSYEKL. Sequenced material: peripheral blood, taken 28 days after the second AZD1222 dose. This receptor was taken from an adult who received the AZD1222 COVID-19 vaccine. V is TRBV4-1 and J is TRBJ1-2, with D uncertain. CDR3 DNA: TGCGCCAGCAGCCCAGCGACCCAGGCTGTGGATGGCTACACCTTC. Protein sequence: CASSPATQAVDGYTF.